This T cell receptor beta chain was observed in a study of blood T cell repertoires in COVID-19. Turning to the study itself: Samples taken during acute and convalescent COVID-19 were collected in the United States, Italy and Spain.

A word on this clone: A junction boundary mismatches the germline segment, possibly from a read error.

Produced via immunoSEQ multiplex PCR; TCRdb's table is partial and in-frame only. The repertoire holds around 250,000 clones, with around 90% as singletons. The age range of participants was about 18 to 89 years, with residence in fewer than 25 US areas. In germline, CDR1 is SSHAT, CDR2 FNYEAQ (reference sequence). CDR3 length: 13 amino acids. This clonotype originated in a man aged 50-59 years who had been exposed to COVID-19. The chain has TRBV7-7 and TRBJ1-5, with TRBD1 matching 8 bases. The sequencing input was PBMCs or T cells enriched from blood (not recorded which). The CDR3: CASSLDRDQPQHF. Here the CDR3 DNA reads TGTGCTAGCAGCCTGGACAGGGATCAGCCCCAGCATTTT.